A single sample gave rise to the 20 T cell receptor beta chains below, sequenced in a study of blood T cell repertoires in COVID-19. TCRdb's copy holds only in-frame clones and misses some; the assay was immunoSEQ multiplex PCR. The sample lists roughly 230,000 clones, about 85% occurring once. The specimen sequenced was peripheral blood. The receptors were sampled from a woman aged 55-70 years with active or convalescent COVID-19.

The rearrangement joins TRBV2 to TRBJ1-3, with 8 positions matching TRBD1. V trimming: 4 bases; J trimming: 1 base; junction bases outside the gene matches: 6. This CDR3 region has 16 residues. Germline V gene sequence: CDR1 SNHLY, CDR2 FYNNEI. Here the CDR3 DNA reads TGTGCCAGCAGTGCTGACAGGGGATCATCTGGAAACACCATATATTTT. Translated: CASSADRGSSGNTIYF.

The chain uses TRBV5-4 and TRBJ2-5, with 11 bases lining up with TRBD1. CDR3 size: 16 residues. Germline lookup yields CDR1 SGHNT and CDR2 YYREEE (reference sequence). V lost 4 bases and J lost 2; bases outside the gene matches: 7. Written as DNA, the CDR3 is TGTGCCAGCAGCCAAGGACAGGGGGCGCTTCAAGAGACCCAGTACTTC. As protein: CASSQGQGALQETQYF.

The J gene is TRBJ2-5, the V gene TRBV6-1; 8 bases are a match to TRBD1. Germline V CDR1 and CDR2: MNHNS, SASEGT. The CDR3 contains 17 residues. Trimming took 0 bases from V and 7 from J; bases not matched to a gene: 13. The CDR3 is CASSEALRQGARVTQYF. The CDR3 nucleotides read TGTGCCAGCAGTGAAGCGCTTCGTCAGGGGGCGAGGGTGACCCAGTACTTC.

The gene calls are TRBV6-7 and TRBJ1-1, with TRBD1 identical over 10 bases. TRBV6-7 is labeled an ORF, and its function is uncertain. The CDR3 extends over 14 amino acids. Germline trimming cut 6 bases from V and 3 bases from J; bases unmatched to any gene: 4. This CDR3 reads CASSPGTGDTEAFF. DNA for the CDR3: TGTGCCAGCAGCCCCGGGACAGGGGACACTGAAGCTTTCTTT.

The rearrangement joins TRBV5-4 to TRBJ2-1; weak D call: TRBD2 (5 bases). The CDR3 spans 14 residues. Germline CDR1 reads SGHNT; CDR2 reads YYREEE (reference sequence). Trimming removed 5 bases at V and 1 base at J, with 10 bases between. The CDR3 nucleotides read TGTGCCAGCAGTCAACTAGGGTCCTACAATGAGCAGTTCTTC. Protein product: CASSQLGSYNEQFF.

This chain links TRBV19 with TRBJ2-3; TRBD1 matches at 7 bases. V trimming: 2 bases; J trimming: 3 bases; junction bases outside the gene matches: 2. Germline CDR1 is LNHDA and CDR2 is SQIVND (reference sequence). The CDR3 extends over 14 amino acids. DNA for the CDR3: TGTGCCAGTAGTATACCAGGGGGAACAGATACGCAGTATTTT. Its translation: CASSIPGGTDTQYF.

This clone has just one count. V is TRBV25-1 and J is TRBJ1-5; tentative D call: TRBD1 (5 bases). The V gene's germline CDR1 is MGHDK and CDR2 SYGVNS. CDR3 size: 15 residues. V shed 6 bases and J shed 1 base, with 13 bases lying between them. The CDR3 DNA reads as TGTGCCAGCAGCGACCAGGGCCCCAGCAATCAGCCCCAGCATTTT. The encoded protein is CASSDQGPSNQPQHF.

The chain joins TRBV12-1 to TRBJ1-5; the table gives TRBD1 as D, unverified against the DNA. TRBV12-1 is assigned pseudogene status. The CDR3 spans 15 residues. The CDR3 reads CASSLCGQGVPPQHF. In DNA, the CDR3 is TGTGCCAGCAGCCTATGCGGACAGGGGGTCCCGCCCCAGCATTTT.

This chain joins TRBV6-5 and TRBJ1-3, with a weak D call TRBD1 (5 bases). The V end was cut by 5 bases, the J end by 0 bases, with 11 bases between. Per the germline V gene, CDR1 is MNHEY and CDR2 is SVGAGI. The CDR3 has 15 amino acids. This CDR3 is CASSRGGGSGNTIYF. In DNA form, the CDR3 reads TGTGCCAGCAGTCGCGGGGGGGGCTCTGGAAACACCATATATTTT.

This chain connects TRBV6-5 to TRBJ1-2; D may be TRBD1 (5 bases). In germline, CDR1 is MNHEY, CDR2 SVGAGI. Trimming removed 5 bases from V and 4 bases from J, with 17 bases in between. The CDR3 loop spans 15 amino acids. CDR3: CASSTNLAGGYGYTF. As DNA, the CDR3 is TGTGCCAGCAGTACTAATTTGGCGGGGGGCTATGGCTACACCTTC.

The V and J genes are TRBV3-1 (or the pseudogene TRBV3-2) and TRBJ2-5; 8 positions match TRBD1. Trimming removed 0 bases from V and 4 bases from J; junction bases left unmatched: 4. CDR1 is LGHDT, CDR2 YNNKEL, per germline (reference sequence). The CDR3 is made up of 15 amino acids. Here the CDR3 reads CASSQEDRVGETQYF. The CDR3 DNA sequence: TGTGCCAGCAGCCAAGAGGACAGGGTGGGAGAGACCCAGTACTTC.

The chain employs TRBV28 and TRBJ1-2; D may be TRBD1 (6 bases). V was clipped by 6 bases and J by 0 bases, with 20 bases between them. From germline, CDR1 is MDHEN and CDR2 SYDVKM. CDR3 length equals 17 residues. Here the CDR3 reads CASSLLQGSFSNYGYTF. The CDR3, as DNA: TGTGCCAGCAGCCTTCTTCAGGGGAGCTTTTCTAACTATGGCTACACCTTC.

This clone was seen a single time. The rearrangement links TRBV2 to TRBJ1-2, with no clear D. The CDR3 runs 11 residues. From germline, CDR1 is SNHLY and CDR2 FYNNEI. V gave up 3 bases and J gave up 4 bases, with 3 bases separating them. The CDR3 DNA reads as TGTGCCAGCAGTGACAGCTATGGCTACACCTTC. It encodes CASSDSYGYTF. The full variable domain, completed using reference TRBV2 and TRBJ1-2, is EPEVTQTPSHQVTQMGQEVILRCVPISNHLYFYWYRQILGQKVEFLVSFYNNEISEKSEIFDDQFSVERPDGSNFTLKIRSTKLEDSAMYFCASSDSYGYTFGSGTRLTVV.

The V and J genes are TRBV24-1 and TRBJ1-3, with 10 nucleotides matching TRBD1. Per the germline V gene, CDR1 is KGHDR and CDR2 is SFDVKD. The CDR3 runs 20 residues. Trimming took 3 bases from V and 0 from J; bases not matched to a gene: 13. The CDR3 nucleotides are TGTGCCACCAGTGATAGTTTGAGCGGGACAGGGGTCCGCTCTGGAAACACCATATATTTT. It codes for CATSDSLSGTGVRSGNTIYF.

V gene TRBV19 combines with J gene TRBJ2-1; 9 bases align to TRBD2. J lost 3 bases, V lost 5 bases, and 17 bases had no gene match. Germline assignment: CDR1 LNHDA and CDR2 SQIVND (reference sequence). The CDR3 is 19 amino acids. The CDR3 protein is CASSPGFIAGDKNYNEQFF. The CDR3 region has the DNA TGTGCCAGTAGTCCCGGTTTTATAGCGGGAGATAAGAACTACAATGAGCAGTTCTTC.

This chain joins TRBV7-9 and TRBJ2-3; 7 bases map to TRBD1. The V and J ends lost 2 bases and 0 bases, in that order; junction bases with no gene match: 5. The CDR3 has 16 residues. Germline values: CDR1 SEHNR, CDR2 FQNEAQ (reference sequence). The CDR3 protein is CASSLRGTASTDTQYF. CDR3 in DNA: TGTGCCAGCAGCTTAAGGGGGACAGCCAGCACAGATACGCAGTATTTT.

V gene TRBV5-5 combines with J gene TRBJ2-7; TRBD1 is a possible D gene (5 bases). Trimming left V 0 bases short and J 3 bases short, with 13 bases between. Germline V gene data show CDR1 as SGHKS and CDR2 as YYEKEE (reference sequence). There are 15 residues in the CDR3. The CDR3 here is CASSLAGQAHYEQYF. DNA for the CDR3: TGTGCCAGCAGCTTGGCCGGACAAGCCCACTACGAGCAGTACTTC. Full variable domain (remainder filled in from reference TRBV5-5 and TRBJ2-7): DAGVTQSPTHLIKTRGQQVTLRCSPISGHKSVSWYQQVLGQGPQFIFQYYEKEERGRGNFPDRFSARQFPNYSSELNVNALLLGDSALYLCASSLAGQAHYEQYFGPGTRLTVT.

This clone was seen a single time. The rearrangement joins TRBV7-2 to TRBJ2-3, with 8 bases lining up with TRBD2. The CDR3 runs to 13 residues. Germline V gene sequence: CDR1 SGHTA, CDR2 FQGNSA. Unmatched junction bases numbered 2, after V lost 3 bases and J lost 6 bases. CDR3 amino acids: CASSFRLADTQYF. Here the CDR3 DNA reads TGTGCCAGCAGCTTTAGACTAGCGGATACGCAGTATTTT.

The chain employs TRBV15 and TRBJ1-4; D is ambiguous. V was shortened by 3 bases and J by 6 bases, with 14 bases between the two germline ends. The CDR3 runs to 15 residues. Germline CDR1 and CDR2: LNHNV and YYDKDF (reference sequence). The CDR3 DNA sequence: TGTGCCACCAGCAGTTCCGGGGAGAGGGATGAAAAACTGTTTTTT. The encoded protein is CATSSSGERDEKLFF.

This clone was observed a single time. This rearrangement joins TRBV6-6 to TRBJ1-2, with TRBD1 as a possible D gene (6 bases). The V end lost 0 bases, the J end lost 2 bases, and 10 bases lay between the germline ends. The germline CDR1 and CDR2 sequences are MNHNY and SVGAGI (reference sequence). The CDR3 consists of 15 residues. In nucleotides, the CDR3 is TGTGCCAGCAGTTACTCGATGACAGGAAACTATGGCTACACCTTC. Its protein product is CASSYSMTGNYGYTF.